Listed below are T cell receptor beta chains from one sample, sequenced in a study of CD8 T cells in ankylosing spondylitis. TCRdb re-called the 5' RACE reads through MiXCR, storing one row per CDR3 protein. The table shows 450,000 to 550,000 distinct CDR3 sequences, with over 4% occurring only once. The sample was blood, either unsorted or a sorted T cell fraction (not recorded which). The receptors were gathered from a male donor with ankylosing spondylitis. CDR3s include the opening cysteine and the closing phenylalanine or tryptophan. The D gene is left open where the match is weak. The listing skips clone size in some rows; elsewhere it reads once, few, many or a size class.

NA,TRBV7-3,many,TRBJ1-6,CASSTGNSPLHF,TGTGCCAGCAGCACAGGGAACTCACCCCTCCACTTT
NA,TRBV4-2,many,TRBJ1-4,CASSQRLVREKLFF,TGTGCCAGCAGCCAAAGGCTTGTACGGGAAAAACTGTTTTTT
NA,TRBV7-2,many,TRBJ2-2,CASRIHRNTGELFF,TGTGCCAGCAGGATACACAGGAACACCGGGGAGCTGTTTTTT
NA,TRBV7-2,few,TRBJ1-2,CASSLAGMGGYTF,TGTGCCAGCAGCTTAGCAGGGATGGGCGGCTACACCTTC
NA,TRBV20-1,many,TRBJ2-6,CSARRSSGANVLTF,TGCAGTGCTAGGAGGAGCTCTGGGGCCAACGTCCTGACTTTC
NA,TRBV28,many,TRBJ1-6,CASSLNWELLSSYNSPLHF,TGTGCCAGCAGTTTGAATTGGGAATTACTTAGCTCCTATAATTCACCCCTCCACTTT
TRBD1,TRBV10-3,many,TRBJ1-2,CAISESFDRGYGYTF,TGTGCCATCAGTGAGTCATTCGACAGGGGCTATGGCTACACCTTC
TRBD1,TRBV20-1,many,TRBJ2-7,CSARGSGQFYEQYF,TGCAGTGCTAGGGGATCGGGACAGTTCTACGAGCAGTACTTC
NA,TRBV20-1,few,TRBJ2-2,CSAKGRGELFF,TGCAGTGCTAAGGGGAGGGGGGAGCTGTTTTTT
NA,TRBV20-1,NA,TRBJ2-7,CSARARNGEQYF,TGCAGTGCTAGAGCCAGGAACGGCGAGCAGTACTTC
NA,TRBV5-1,many,TRBJ1-4,CASSLDGRGNEKLFF,TGCGCCAGCAGCTTGGATGGGAGGGGAAATGAAAAACTGTTTTTT
NA,TRBV5-1,many,TRBJ1-1,CASSLDRELEAFF,TGCGCCAGCAGCCTGGACCGGGAGCTAGAAGCTTTCTTT
TRBD2,TRBV20-1,many,TRBJ2-3,CSASFQRGNTDTQYF,TGCAGTGCTAGTTTTCAGCGGGGAAACACAGATACGCAGTATTTT
NA,TRBV6-2/TRBV6-3,NA,TRBJ1-5,CASSYRAGYSNQPQHF,TGTGCCAGCAGTTACAGGGCAGGGTACAGCAATCAGCCCCAGCATTTT
NA,TRBV10-3,many,TRBJ2-6,CAISDWGAGANVLTF,TGTGCCATCAGCGACTGGGGGGCTGGGGCCAACGTCCTGACTTTC
NA,TRBV6-5,NA,TRBJ2-3,CASSYWDNPDTQYF,TGTGCCAGCAGTTATTGGGACAACCCAGATACGCAGTATTTT